A selection of T cell receptor beta chains follows, all from one sample in a study of OX40 agonist ivuxolimab in advanced cancers. Repertoires were generated with immunoSEQ multiplex PCR, while TCRdb's copy carries only in-frame clones and drops some. The table includes tens of thousands of clones, around 84% detected once. The sample in question was CD4+ or CD8+ T cells sorted from blood, obtained in a trial of the OX40 agonist ivuxolimab. These receptors all come from an adult with an advanced solid tumor such as melanoma, head and neck, liver or kidney cancer. Each CDR3 is given with its conserved first and last residue. Fields, in order: CDR3 DNA, CDR3 protein, D gene, J gene, V gene, clone size. D genes are given only for firm matches. Clone size is stated in some rows and not others, as once, few, many or a class when expanded.

DNA: TGTGCCAGCAGCCCTGTAGCGGGGGGGAACACCGGGGAGCTGTTTTTT
CDR3: CASSPVAGGNTGELFF
D: TRBD2
J: TRBJ2-2
V: TRBV6-6
size: .

DNA: TGCGCCAGCAGCTTGGGGACTAGCGTGGGGTCCAATGAGCAGTTCTTC
CDR3: CASSLGTSVGSNEQFF
D: TRBD2
J: TRBJ2-1
V: TRBV5-1
size: .

DNA: TGTGCCAGCAGCCCCGGGACTAGCGGGAGTTATGAGCAGTTCTTC
CDR3: CASSPGTSGSYEQFF
D: TRBD2
J: TRBJ2-1
V: TRBV6-6
size: .

DNA: TGTGCCAGCAGTTACTCGTCGGGGGGGTACACAGATACGCAGTATTTT
CDR3: CASSYSSGGYTDTQYF
D: TRBD2
J: TRBJ2-3
V: TRBV6-6
size: .

DNA: TGTGCCAGCAATACGGGCCGGGAGACCCAGTACTTC
CDR3: CASNTGRETQYF
D: .
J: TRBJ2-5
V: TRBV2
size: .

DNA: TGTGCCAGCAGGTTAGGACAGGGAGGCTACGAGCAGTACTTC
CDR3: CASRLGQGGYEQYF
D: TRBD1
J: TRBJ2-7
V: TRBV27
size: .

DNA: TGTGCCAGCAGCTTATCTAGCAGGGAAGGGTATGGCTACACCTTC
CDR3: CASSLSSREGYGYTF
D: .
J: TRBJ1-2
V: TRBV11-2
size: .

DNA: TGTGCCAGCAGCCAGGGAGTCCAAAACACCGGGGAGCTGTTTTTT
CDR3: CASSQGVQNTGELFF
D: .
J: TRBJ2-2
V: TRBV11-2
size: once

DNA: TGTGCCTGCCGCTGGAGCTATGGCTACACCTTC
CDR3: CACRWSYGYTF
D: .
J: TRBJ1-2
V: TRBV30
size: few

DNA: TGTGCCAGTAGTATTTATGCCGTTACACTTAATGAAAAACTGTTTTTT
CDR3: CASSIYAVTLNEKLFF
D: .
J: TRBJ1-4
V: TRBV19
size: .

DNA: TGCGCCAGCAGCTTGGTTACAGGGGTCAATGAGCAGTTCTTC
CDR3: CASSLVTGVNEQFF
D: TRBD1
J: TRBJ2-1
V: TRBV5-1
size: .

DNA: TGCGCCAGCAGCTTGGGTGTCAGTTTCTACACCTTC
CDR3: CASSLGVSFYTF
D: .
J: TRBJ1-2
V: TRBV5-1
size: .

DNA: TGTGCCATCAACAGACAGGGAGAGGACTATGGCTACACCTTC
CDR3: CAINRQGEDYGYTF
D: TRBD1
J: TRBJ1-2
V: TRBV28
size: .

DNA: TGTGCCAGCAGCTTAGAGCTGGGGGTCGACACCTTC
CDR3: CASSLELGVDTF
D: .
J: TRBJ1-2
V: TRBV7-9
size: .

DNA: TGTGCCTGGTTAGTTGACGCTGCCGGAGGCACTGAAGCTTTCTTT
CDR3: CAWLVDAAGGTEAFF
D: .
J: TRBJ1-1
V: TRBV30
size: .

DNA: TGTGCCAGCAGTGAAGCAGGACAGGGGGGACGGCGCTACACCTTC
CDR3: CASSEAGQGGRRYTF
D: TRBD1
J: TRBJ1-2
V: TRBV6-1
size: few

DNA: TGTGCCATCAGTGAAGGAGGGGCCACCCTCGGGGAGCTGTTTTTT
CDR3: CAISEGGATLGELFF
D: .
J: TRBJ2-2
V: TRBV10-3
size: .

DNA: TGTGCCAGCAGCCCCCCGGGACCCCCGGGGGGAGAGACCCAGTACTTC
CDR3: CASSPPGPPGGETQYF
D: TRBD2
J: TRBJ2-5
V: TRBV5-4
size: .